This T cell receptor (beta chain) derives from a study of blood T cell repertoires in COVID-19 (dated by TCRdb to between 2020 and 2021). In terms of the full investigation: Collaborator samples came from the United States, Italy and Spain and covered acute and convalescent phases of COVID-19. The samples were drawn from two sources: the first 160 participants of the ongoing ImmuneRACE study, and 950 to 1,500 subjects contributed by 6 global collaborators. The dataset comprised deeply sampled blood TCRbeta repertoires from subjects exposed to, actively infected with, or recovered from COVID-19. The repertoires were made available in a free public database intended to serve as a resource for research on the immune response to SARS-CoV-2. The sample metadata nearly always contained a de-identified subject ID, COVID-19 status, age in years and sex. The prospective study material was composed of cDNA or gDNA derived from T cells, B-cell-depleted T cells, or PBMCs. Where HLA class I and class II types were available, the types were taken from metadata supplied by the sample provider, not from assay-based typing. Beyond this particular receptor, the publication reports: The amount of clinical and demographic metadata varied by source and participant and was provided uncurated.

Comments on this clone: Its target antigen remains unknown. No much larger clone exists at a distance of one base, and base qualities are not known.

The immunoSEQ Assay, a bias-controlled multiplex PCR, was used to amplify TCRbeta CDR3 regions from genomic DNA. The authors' pipeline ran thus. The number of nucleated cells in each sample was estimated from the amplification of reference gene primers within the assay. To quantify the absolute abundance of each unique TCRbeta CDR3 rearrangement, sequence reads were collapsed and filtered. Productive Simpson clonality was computed per sample as the square root of Simpson's diversity index over productive rearrangements. The immuneACCESS repertoire file appears here via TCRdb, limited to in-frame rearrangements. These files lack a portion of the clones; in checked studies, under half of the deficit traces to unresolved V genes, and the cause of the others is not known. V and J calls and clone size are copied from that table; D and trimming were computed from the DNA. The sample profile shows about 120,000 clones; around 80% of them were found once. The leading ten clones occupy 16% of the sample.

Each collaborating institution followed its own protocols to collect whole blood in K2EDTA tubes. For TCRbeta analysis, collaborator samples were shipped as frozen whole blood, as isolated PBMCs, or as DNA extracted from either sample type. Spanning cysteine to phenylalanine, the CDR3 consists of 15 amino acids. Of the read, only the CDR3 DNA is kept; its 45 bases are in frame from base 1. Via the germline V gene (reference sequence), CDR1 is LGHDT and CDR2 YNNKEL. The V and J ends are trimmed by 4 bases and 2 bases, leaving 14 bases between them. The clonotype originates from a man aged 55-75 years with active or convalescent COVID-19. Input material: peripheral blood. This sequence uses TRBV3-1 (or the pseudogene TRBV3-2) and TRBJ1-1; matching of 5 bases hints at TRBD1 as the D gene. The CDR3 corresponds to CASSLGGVLNTEAFF. At the DNA level, the sequence is TGTGCCAGCAGCCTCGGGGGGGTTTTAAACACTGAAGCTTTCTTT.